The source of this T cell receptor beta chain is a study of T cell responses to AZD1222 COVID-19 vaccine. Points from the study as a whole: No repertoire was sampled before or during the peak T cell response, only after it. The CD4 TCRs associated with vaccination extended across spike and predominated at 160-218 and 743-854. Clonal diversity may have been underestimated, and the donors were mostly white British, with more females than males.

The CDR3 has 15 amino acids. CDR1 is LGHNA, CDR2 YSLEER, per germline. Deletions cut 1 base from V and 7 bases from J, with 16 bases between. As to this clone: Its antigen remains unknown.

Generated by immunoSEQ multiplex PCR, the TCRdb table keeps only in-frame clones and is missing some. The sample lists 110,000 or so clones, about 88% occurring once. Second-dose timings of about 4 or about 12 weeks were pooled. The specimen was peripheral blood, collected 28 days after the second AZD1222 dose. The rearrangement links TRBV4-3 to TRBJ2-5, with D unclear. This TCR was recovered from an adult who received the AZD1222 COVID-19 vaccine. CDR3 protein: CASSQVSWLTGTQYF. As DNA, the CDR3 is TGCGCCAGCAGCCAAGTTTCTTGGCTAACGGGGACCCAGTACTTC.